This T cell receptor beta chain was sequenced for a study of neurological immune-mediated disorders. With 10-nucleotide random UMIs included, cDNA was synthesized by 5'RACE. TCRdb re-called the 5' RACE reads through MiXCR, storing one row per CDR3 protein. This table has roughly 65,000 distinct CDR3 sequences, roughly 4% appearing once. The study, taken as a whole, reports: CDR3 amino acid sequences of expanded clones were not shared across subjects, a result suggesting private repertoires in all groups. One related-CDR3 cluster, found by phylogenetic grouping, held repertoires of 18 of 34 multiple sclerosis patients and is a possible signature.

The CDR3 has 15 amino acids. V was clipped by 5 bases and J by 4 bases, with 15 bases between them. Unsorted libraries came from 2 million PBMCs stored at -80 °C. A note on this clonotype: Its antigen remains unidentified.

This chain uses TRBV12-3 or TRBV12-4 with TRBJ2-1; tentatively, D is TRBD2 (6 bases). Sequencing was carried out using PBMCs. The TCR was taken from a man in his forties or fifties with multiple sclerosis. The CDR3 here is CASSPTSLNYNEQFF. The CDR3 region has the DNA TGTGCCAGCAGTCCTACTAGCCTAAATTACAATGAGCAGTTCTTC.